This T cell receptor beta chain was captured in a study of cytomegalovirus exposure and HLA in healthy donors. The V segment lost 6 bases and the J segment 3 bases; nucleotides outside the gene matches: 9. Germline loops: CDR1 SNHLY, CDR2 FYNNEI. The CDR3 runs to 15 residues. Sequencing was performed with immunoSEQ multiplex PCR; in TCRdb, only in-frame clones are kept and a portion is missing. The table has 150,000 to 200,000 clones, around 85% seen once; the top ten hold about 17%. This TCR derives from a man in his late teens or twenties in good health and CMV-seropositive. The genes are TRBV2 and TRBJ1-1; TRBD1 aligns across 8 bases. Sample: PBMCs. The CDR3 region is CASRAQGASYTEAFF. CDR3 sequence (DNA): TGTGCCAGCAGGGCCCAGGGGGCGAGTTACACTGAAGCTTTCTTT.